This TCR beta chain derives from a study of blood T cell repertoires in COVID-19. Seattle researchers signed up patients amid active infection and tracked them longitudinally. As processed by the authors: Reference gene primer amplification gave nucleated cell count estimates. Repertoires were generated with immunoSEQ multiplex PCR, while TCRdb's copy carries only in-frame clones and drops some. D and trimming come from the DNA, and the V and J calls and clone size come from that table. The repertoire holds 200,000 to 300,000 clones, with around 87% as singletons. Trimming cost V 2 bases and J 7 bases; bases outside gene matches: 4. The CDR3 contains 15 residues. Germline V gene lookup returns CDR1 KGHSH and CDR2 LQKENI.

The sequenced sample was peripheral blood. This receptor was obtained from a woman aged 55-69 years with COVID-19, enrolled during active disease. The chain links TRBV18 to TRBJ1-4; 10 bases agree with TRBD1. The DNA of the CDR3 is TGTGCCAGCTCACCAATGGACAGGGGGAGTGAAAAACTGTTTTTT. Translating it yields CASSPMDRGSEKLFF.